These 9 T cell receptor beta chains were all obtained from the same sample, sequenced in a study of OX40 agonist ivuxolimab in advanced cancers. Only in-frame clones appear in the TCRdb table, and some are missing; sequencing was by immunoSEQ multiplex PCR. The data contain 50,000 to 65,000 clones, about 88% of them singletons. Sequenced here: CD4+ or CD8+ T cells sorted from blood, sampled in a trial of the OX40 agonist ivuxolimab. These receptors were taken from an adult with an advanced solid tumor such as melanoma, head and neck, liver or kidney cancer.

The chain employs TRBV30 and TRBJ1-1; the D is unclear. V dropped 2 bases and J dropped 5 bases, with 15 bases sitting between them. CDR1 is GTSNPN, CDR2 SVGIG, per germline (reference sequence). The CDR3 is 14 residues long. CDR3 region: CAWSPGTRETEAFF. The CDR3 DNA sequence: TGTGCCTGGAGTCCGGGAACTAGAGAGACTGAAGCTTTCTTT. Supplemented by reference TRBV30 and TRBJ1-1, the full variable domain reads SQTIHQWPATLVQPVGSPLSLECTVEGTSNPNLYWYRQAAGRGLQLLFYSVGIGQISSEVPQNLSASRPQDRQFILSSKKLLLSDSGFYLCAWSPGTRETEAFFGQGTRLTVV.

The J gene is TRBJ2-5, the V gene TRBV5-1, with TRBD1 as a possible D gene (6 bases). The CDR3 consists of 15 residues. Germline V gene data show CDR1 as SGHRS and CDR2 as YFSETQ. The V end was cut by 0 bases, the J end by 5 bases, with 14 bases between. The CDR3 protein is CASSLVSGVLETQYF. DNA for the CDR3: TGCGCCAGCAGCTTGGTTTCAGGGGTTTTGGAGACCCAGTACTTC.

The CDR3 loop reads CASSRTGALRDEKLFF. The CDR3 DNA reads TGTGCCAGCAGTCGAACCGGGGCCCTTAGGGATGAAAAACTGTTTTTT. The J gene is TRBJ1-4, the V gene TRBV9; a possible D gene is TRBD1 (5 bases). Germline V CDR1 and CDR2: SGDLS, YYNGEE. Trimming took 5 bases from V and 6 from J, leaving 20 bases between them. The CDR3 has 16 residues.

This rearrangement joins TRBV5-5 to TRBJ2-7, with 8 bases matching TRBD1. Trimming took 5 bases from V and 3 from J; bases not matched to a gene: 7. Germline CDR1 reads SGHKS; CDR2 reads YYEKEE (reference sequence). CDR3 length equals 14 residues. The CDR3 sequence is CASRNKQGGYEQYF. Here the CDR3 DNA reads TGTGCCAGCAGGAATAAACAGGGGGGCTACGAGCAGTACTTC.

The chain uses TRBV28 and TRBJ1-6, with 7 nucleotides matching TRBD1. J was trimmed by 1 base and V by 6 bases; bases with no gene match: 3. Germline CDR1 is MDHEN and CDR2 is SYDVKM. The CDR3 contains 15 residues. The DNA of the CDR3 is TGTGCCAGCAGAGAACAGGGGTCCTATAATTCACCCCTCCACTTT. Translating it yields CASREQGSYNSPLHF. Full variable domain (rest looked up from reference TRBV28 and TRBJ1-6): DVKVTQSSRYLVKRTGEKVFLECVQDMDHENMFWYRQDPGLGLRLIYFSYDVKMKEKGDIPEGYSVSREKKERFSLILESASTNQTSMYLCASREQGSYNSPLHFGNGTRLTVT.

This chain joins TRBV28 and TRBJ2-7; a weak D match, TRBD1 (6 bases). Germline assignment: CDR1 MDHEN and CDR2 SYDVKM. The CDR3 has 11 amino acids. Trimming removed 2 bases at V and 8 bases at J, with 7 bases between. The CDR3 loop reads CASSLGGQQYF. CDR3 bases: TGTGCCAGCAGTTTAGGGGGCCAGCAGTACTTC.

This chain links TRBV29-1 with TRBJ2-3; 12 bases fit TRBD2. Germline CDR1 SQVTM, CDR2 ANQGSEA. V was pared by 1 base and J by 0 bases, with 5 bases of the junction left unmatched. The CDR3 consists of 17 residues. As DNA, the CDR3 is TGCAGCGTTGAAGGGGGACTAGCGGGCCCGAGCACAGATACGCAGTATTTT. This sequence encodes CSVEGGLAGPSTDTQYF.

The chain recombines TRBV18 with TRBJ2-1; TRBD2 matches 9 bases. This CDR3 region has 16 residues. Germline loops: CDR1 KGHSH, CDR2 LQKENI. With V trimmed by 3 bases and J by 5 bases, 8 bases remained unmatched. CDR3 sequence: CASSPGRGGNNNEQFF. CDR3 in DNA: TGTGCCAGCTCACCCGGGCGGGGGGGCAATAACAATGAGCAGTTCTTC. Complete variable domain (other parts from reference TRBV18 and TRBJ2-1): NAGVMQNPRHLVRRRGQEARLRCSPMKGHSHVYWYRQLPEEGLKFMVYLQKENIIDESGMPKERFSAEFPKEGPSILRIQQVVRGDSAAYFCASSPGRGGNNNEQFFGPGTRLTVL.

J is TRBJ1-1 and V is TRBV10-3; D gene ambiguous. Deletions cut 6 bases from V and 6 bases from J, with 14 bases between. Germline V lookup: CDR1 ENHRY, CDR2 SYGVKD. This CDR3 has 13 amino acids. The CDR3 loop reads CAISRQSSAEAFF. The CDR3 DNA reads TGTGCCATCAGCCGGCAGAGTTCCGCTGAAGCTTTCTTT.